Below, one T cell receptor beta chain is given with its context. Data came from immunoSEQ multiplex PCR; TCRdb stores just in-frame clones and leaves some out. The top ten clones hold approximately 1.2% of a sample with a few hundred thousand clones, more than 75% of them seen once. This record comes from a study of blood T cell repertoires in COVID-19. About the study: There were acute and convalescent COVID-19 samples, and they came from the United States, Italy and Spain. Sources were T cells, B-cell-depleted T cells, or PBMCs; the material itself was cDNA or gDNA.

V lost 3 bases to trimming and J lost 3 bases; unmatched junction nucleotides: 4. The CDR3 sequence is 14 residues long. From germline, CDR1 is DFQATT and CDR2 SNEGSKA (reference sequence). Those enrolled, adults aged roughly 18 to 95 years, came from about two dozen US areas. V and J are TRBV20-1 and TRBJ2-3, with TRBD2 matching 9 bases. The specimen was PBMCs or T cells enriched from blood (not recorded which). The clonotype was recovered from a woman between 18 and 29 years old who had recovered from COVID-19. In DNA, the CDR3 is TGCAGTGCTAGTATGCGGGGGGGTACAGATACGCAGTATTTT. As protein: CSASMRGGTDTQYF.